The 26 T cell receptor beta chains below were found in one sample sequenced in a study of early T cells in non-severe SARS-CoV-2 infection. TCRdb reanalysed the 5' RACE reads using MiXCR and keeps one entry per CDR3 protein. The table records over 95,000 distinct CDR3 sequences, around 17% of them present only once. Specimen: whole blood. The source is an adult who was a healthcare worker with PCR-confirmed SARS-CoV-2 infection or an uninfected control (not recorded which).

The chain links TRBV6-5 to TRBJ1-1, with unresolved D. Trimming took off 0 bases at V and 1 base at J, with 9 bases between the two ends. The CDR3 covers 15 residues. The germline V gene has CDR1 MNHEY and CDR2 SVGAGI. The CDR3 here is CASSYSSLWNTEAFF. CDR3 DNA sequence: TGTGCCAGCAGTTACTCGAGCCTTTGGAACACTGAAGCTTTCTTT.

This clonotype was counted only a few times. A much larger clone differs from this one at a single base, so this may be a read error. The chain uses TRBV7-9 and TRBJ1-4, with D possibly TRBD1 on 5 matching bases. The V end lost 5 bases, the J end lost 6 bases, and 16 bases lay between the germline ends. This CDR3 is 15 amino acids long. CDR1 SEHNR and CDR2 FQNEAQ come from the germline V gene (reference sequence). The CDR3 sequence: CASSQLRQIDEKLFF. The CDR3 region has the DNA TGTGCCAGCAGCCAACTAAGACAGATCGATGAAAAACTGTTTTTT.

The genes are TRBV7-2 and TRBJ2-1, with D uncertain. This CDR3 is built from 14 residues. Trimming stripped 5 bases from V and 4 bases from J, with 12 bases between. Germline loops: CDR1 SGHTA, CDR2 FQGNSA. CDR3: CASSPRIGYNEQFF. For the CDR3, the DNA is TGTGCCAGCAGCCCCCGGATAGGGTACAATGAGCAGTTCTTC.

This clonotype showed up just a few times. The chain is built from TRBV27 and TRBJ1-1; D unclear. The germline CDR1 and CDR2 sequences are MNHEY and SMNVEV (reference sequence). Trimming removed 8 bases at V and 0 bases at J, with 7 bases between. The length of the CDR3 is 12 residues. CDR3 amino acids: CASVGMNTEAFF. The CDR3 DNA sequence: TGTGCCAGCGTGGGGATGAACACTGAAGCTTTCTTT.

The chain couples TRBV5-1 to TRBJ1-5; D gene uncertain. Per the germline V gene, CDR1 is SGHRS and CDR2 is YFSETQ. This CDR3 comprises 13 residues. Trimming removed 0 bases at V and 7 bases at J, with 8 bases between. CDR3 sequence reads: CASSLGQEQPQHF. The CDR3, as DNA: TGCGCCAGCAGCTTGGGACAAGAACAGCCCCAGCATTTT. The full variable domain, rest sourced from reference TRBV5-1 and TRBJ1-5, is KAGVTQTPRYLIKTRGQQVTLSCSPISGHRSVSWYQQTPGQGLQFLFEYFSETQRNKGNFPGRFSGRQFSNSRSEMNVSTLELGDSALYLCASSLGQEQPQHFGDGTRLSIL.

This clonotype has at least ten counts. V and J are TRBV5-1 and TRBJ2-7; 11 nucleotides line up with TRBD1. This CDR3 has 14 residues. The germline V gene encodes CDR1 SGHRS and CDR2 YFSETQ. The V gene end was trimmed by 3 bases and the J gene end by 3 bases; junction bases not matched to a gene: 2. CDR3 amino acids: CASSSDRGLYEQYF. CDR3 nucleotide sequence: TGCGCCAGCAGCTCGGACAGGGGGCTCTACGAGCAGTACTTC.

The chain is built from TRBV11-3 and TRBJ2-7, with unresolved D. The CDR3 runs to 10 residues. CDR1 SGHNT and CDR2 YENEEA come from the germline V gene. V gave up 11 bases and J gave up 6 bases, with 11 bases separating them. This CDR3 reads CASACIEQYF. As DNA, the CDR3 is TGTGCCTCAGCATGCATCGAGCAGTACTTC. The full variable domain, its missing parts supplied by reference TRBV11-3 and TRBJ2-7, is EAGVVQSPRYKIIEKKQPVAFWCNPISGHNTLYWYLQNLGQGPELLIRYENEEAVDDSQLPKDRFSAERLKGVDSTLKIQPAELGDSAVYLCASACIEQYFGPGTRLTVT.

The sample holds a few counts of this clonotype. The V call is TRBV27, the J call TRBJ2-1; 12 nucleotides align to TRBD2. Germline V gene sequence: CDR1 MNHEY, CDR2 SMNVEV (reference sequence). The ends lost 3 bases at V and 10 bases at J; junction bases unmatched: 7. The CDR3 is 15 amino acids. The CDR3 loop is CASSFSSSGGAEQFF. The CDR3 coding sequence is TGTGCCAGCAGTTTTTCATCTAGCGGGGGGGCGGAGCAGTTCTTC.

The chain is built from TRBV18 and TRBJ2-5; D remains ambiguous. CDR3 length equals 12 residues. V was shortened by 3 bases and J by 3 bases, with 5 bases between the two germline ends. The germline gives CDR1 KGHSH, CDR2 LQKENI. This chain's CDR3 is CASSPQEETQYF. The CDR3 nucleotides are TGTGCCAGCTCACCTCAGGAAGAGACCCAGTACTTC.

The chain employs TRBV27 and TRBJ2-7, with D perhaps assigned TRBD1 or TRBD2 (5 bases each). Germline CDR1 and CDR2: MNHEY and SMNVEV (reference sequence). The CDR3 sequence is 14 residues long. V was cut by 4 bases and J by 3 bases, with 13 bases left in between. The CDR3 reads CASSSGSTIYEQYF. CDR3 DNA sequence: TGTGCCAGCAGTTCAGGGAGCACCATCTACGAGCAGTACTTC.

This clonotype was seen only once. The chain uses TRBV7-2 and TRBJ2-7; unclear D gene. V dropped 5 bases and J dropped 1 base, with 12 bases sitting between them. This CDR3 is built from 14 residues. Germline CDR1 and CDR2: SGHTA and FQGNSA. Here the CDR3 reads CASSRERNSYEQYF. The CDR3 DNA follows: TGTGCCAGCAGCCGCGAGAGGAATTCCTACGAGCAGTACTTC.

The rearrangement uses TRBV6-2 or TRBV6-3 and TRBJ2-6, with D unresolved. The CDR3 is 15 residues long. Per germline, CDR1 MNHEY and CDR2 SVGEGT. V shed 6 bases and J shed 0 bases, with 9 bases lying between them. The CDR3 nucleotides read TGTGCCAGCAGCCCGGAGCACTCTGGGGCCAACGTCCTGACTTTC. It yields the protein CASSPEHSGANVLTF.

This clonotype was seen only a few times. The CDR3 region is CASRSGLSSYEQYF. Written as DNA, the CDR3 is TGTGCCAGCCGGTCGGGGTTAAGCTCCTACGAGCAGTACTTC. The V and J genes are TRBV27 and TRBJ2-7; possibly TRBD2 for D (5 bases). CDR1 MNHEY and CDR2 SMNVEV come from the germline V gene (reference sequence). The CDR3 contains 14 residues. V lost 8 bases and J lost 0, with 14 bases in between.

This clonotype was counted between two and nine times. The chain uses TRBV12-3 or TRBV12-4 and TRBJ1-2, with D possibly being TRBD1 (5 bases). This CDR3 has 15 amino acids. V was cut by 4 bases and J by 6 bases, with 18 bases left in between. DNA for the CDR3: TGTGCCAGCAGTTCCCGTGGGAGGGGAGTCGATGGCTACACCTTC. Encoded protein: CASSSRGRGVDGYTF.

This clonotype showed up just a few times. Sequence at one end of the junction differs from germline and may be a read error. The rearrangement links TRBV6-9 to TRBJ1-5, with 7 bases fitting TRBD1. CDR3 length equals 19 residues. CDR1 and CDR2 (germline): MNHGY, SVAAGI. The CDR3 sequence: CATSYTFQGEQRSNQPQHF. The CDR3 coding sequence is TGTGCCACCAGTTATACCTTTCAGGGGGAGCAGAGAAGCAATCAGCCCCAGCATTTT.

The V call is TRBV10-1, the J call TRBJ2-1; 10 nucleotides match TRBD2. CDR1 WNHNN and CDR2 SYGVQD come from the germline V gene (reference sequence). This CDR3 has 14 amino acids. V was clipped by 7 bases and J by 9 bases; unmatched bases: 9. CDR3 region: CASKAASGSGEQFF. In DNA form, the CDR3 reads TGCGCCAGCAAGGCGGCTAGCGGGAGCGGTGAGCAGTTCTTC.

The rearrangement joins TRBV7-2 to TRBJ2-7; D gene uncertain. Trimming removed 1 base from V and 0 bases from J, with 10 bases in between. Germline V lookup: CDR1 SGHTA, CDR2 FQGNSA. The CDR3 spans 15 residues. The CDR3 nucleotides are TGTGCCAGCAGCTTAGAGTGGTCCAGCTCCTACGAGCAGTACTTC. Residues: CASSLEWSSSYEQYF.

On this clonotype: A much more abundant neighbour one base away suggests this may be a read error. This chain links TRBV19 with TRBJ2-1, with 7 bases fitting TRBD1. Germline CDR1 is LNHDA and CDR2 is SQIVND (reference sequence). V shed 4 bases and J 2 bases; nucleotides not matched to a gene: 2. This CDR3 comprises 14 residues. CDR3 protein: CASSSQGAYNEQFF. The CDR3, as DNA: TGTGCCAGTAGTAGCCAGGGGGCCTACAATGAGCAGTTCTTC. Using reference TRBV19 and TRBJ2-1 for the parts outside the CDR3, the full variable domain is DGGITQSPKYLFRKEGQNVTLSCEQNLNHDAMYWYRQDPGQGLRLIYYSQIVNDFQKGDIAEGYSVSREKKESFPLTVTSAQKNPTAFYLCASSSQGAYNEQFFGPGTRLTVL.

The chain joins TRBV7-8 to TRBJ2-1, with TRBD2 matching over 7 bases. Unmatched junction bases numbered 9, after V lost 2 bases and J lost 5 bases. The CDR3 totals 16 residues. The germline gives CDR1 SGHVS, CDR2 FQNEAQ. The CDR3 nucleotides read TGTGCCAGCAGCTTAAGGGCGGGAGAGGGGCACAATGAGCAGTTCTTC. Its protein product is CASSLRAGEGHNEQFF.

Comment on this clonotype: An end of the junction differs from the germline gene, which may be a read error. CDR3 bases: TGTGCCAGCAGCCAAGATTTAAGGGGCCGACAGACCCGGTACTTC. This translates into CASSQDLRGRQTRYF. This sequence joins TRBV14 and TRBJ2-5; tentatively, D is TRBD1 (5 bases). Germline V CDR1 and CDR2: SGHDN, FVKESK. CDR3 length: 15 amino acids.

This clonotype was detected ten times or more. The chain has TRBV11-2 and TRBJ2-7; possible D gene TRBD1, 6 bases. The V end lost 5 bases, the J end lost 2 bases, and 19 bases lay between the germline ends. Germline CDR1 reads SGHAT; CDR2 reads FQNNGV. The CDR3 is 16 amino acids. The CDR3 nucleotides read TGTGCCAGCAGCCTATTGGCCAGGGGATCCGCCTACGAGCAGTACTTC. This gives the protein CASSLLARGSAYEQYF. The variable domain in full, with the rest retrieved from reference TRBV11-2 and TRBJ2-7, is EAGVAQSPRYKIIEKRQSVAFWCNPISGHATLYWYQQILGQGPKLLIQFQNNGVVDDSQLPKDRFSAERLKGVDSTLKIQPAKLEDSAVYLCASSLLARGSAYEQYFGPGTRLTVT.

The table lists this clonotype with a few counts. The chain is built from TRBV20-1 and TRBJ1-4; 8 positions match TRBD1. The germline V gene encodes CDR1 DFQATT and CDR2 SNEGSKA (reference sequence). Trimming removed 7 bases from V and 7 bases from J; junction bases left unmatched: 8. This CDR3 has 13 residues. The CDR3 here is CSGQGAPGEKLFF. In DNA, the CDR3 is TGCAGTGGTCAGGGGGCGCCGGGTGAAAAACTGTTTTTT.

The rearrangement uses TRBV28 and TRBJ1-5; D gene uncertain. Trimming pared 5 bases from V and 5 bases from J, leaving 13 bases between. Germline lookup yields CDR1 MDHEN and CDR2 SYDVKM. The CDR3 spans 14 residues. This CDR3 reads CASSPAGPHQPQHF. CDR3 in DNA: TGTGCCAGCAGTCCTGCCGGGCCGCATCAGCCCCAGCATTTT.

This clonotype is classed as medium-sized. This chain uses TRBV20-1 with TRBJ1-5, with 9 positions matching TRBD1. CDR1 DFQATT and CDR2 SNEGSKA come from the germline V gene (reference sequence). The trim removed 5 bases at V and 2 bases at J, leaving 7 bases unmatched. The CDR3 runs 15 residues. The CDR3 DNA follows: TGCAGTGCTCTACAGGGGGCGGGCGGCAATCAGCCCCAGCATTTT. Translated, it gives CSALQGAGGNQPQHF.

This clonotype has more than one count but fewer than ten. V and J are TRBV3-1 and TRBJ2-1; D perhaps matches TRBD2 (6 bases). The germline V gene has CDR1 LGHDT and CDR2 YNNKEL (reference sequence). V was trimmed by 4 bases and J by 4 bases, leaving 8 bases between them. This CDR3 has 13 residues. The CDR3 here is CASSRDFYNEQFF. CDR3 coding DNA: TGTGCCAGCAGCCGGGACTTTTACAATGAGCAGTTCTTC.

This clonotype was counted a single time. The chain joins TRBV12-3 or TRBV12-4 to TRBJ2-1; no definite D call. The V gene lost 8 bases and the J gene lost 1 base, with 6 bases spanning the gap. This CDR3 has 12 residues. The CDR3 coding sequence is TGTGCCAGCCAGAGATCCTACAATGAGCAGTTCTTC. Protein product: CASQRSYNEQFF.